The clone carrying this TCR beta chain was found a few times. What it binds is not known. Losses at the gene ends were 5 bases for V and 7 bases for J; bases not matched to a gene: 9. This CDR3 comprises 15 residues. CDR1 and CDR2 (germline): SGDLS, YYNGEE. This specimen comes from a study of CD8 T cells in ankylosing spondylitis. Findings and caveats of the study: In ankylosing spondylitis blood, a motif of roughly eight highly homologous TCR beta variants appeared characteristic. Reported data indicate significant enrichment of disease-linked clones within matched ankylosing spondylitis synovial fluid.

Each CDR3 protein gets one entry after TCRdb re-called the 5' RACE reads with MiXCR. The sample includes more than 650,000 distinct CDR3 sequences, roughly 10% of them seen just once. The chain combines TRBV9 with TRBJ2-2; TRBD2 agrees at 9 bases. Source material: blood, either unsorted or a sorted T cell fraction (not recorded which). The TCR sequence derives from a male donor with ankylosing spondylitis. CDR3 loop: CASSPRTSVYGELFF. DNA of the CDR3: TGTGCCAGCAGTCCTAGGACTAGCGTGTACGGGGAGCTGTTTTTT.